These 21 T cell receptor beta chains were all obtained from the same sample, sequenced in a study of cytotoxic CD8 clonotypes in ibrutinib-treated CLL. Repertoires were generated with immunoSEQ multiplex PCR, while TCRdb's copy carries only in-frame clones and drops some. The data contain more than 140,000 clones, approximately 77% of them singletons. Material: PBMCs, obtained after 12 months of ibrutinib treatment. Source of these receptors: a human donor with chronic lymphocytic leukemia.

The chain recombines TRBV6-1 with TRBJ2-5; no clear D gene. From germline, CDR1 is MNHNS and CDR2 SASEGT. CDR3 size: 15 residues. The V end was cut by 2 bases, the J end by 1 base, with 11 bases between. The CDR3 protein is CASSELLGFQETQYF. DNA of the CDR3: TGTGCCAGCAGTGAATTATTGGGGTTCCAAGAGACCCAGTACTTC.

J is TRBJ2-7 and V is TRBV11-3; D call uncertain. This CDR3 is 17 amino acids long. CDR1 is SGHNT and CDR2 is YENEEA in the germline V gene. The V and J ends lost 3 bases and 0 bases respectively, with 18 bases between them. Here the CDR3 DNA reads TGTGCCAGCAGCTTCCAGCGCGTCGAACGGAGCTCCTACGAGCAGTACTTC. Encoded protein: CASSFQRVERSSYEQYF.

The sample holds one count of this clone. This sequence joins TRBV9 and TRBJ1-5; weak D call: TRBD1 (6 bases). Trimming left V 4 bases short and J 3 bases short, with 8 bases between. The CDR3 is made up of 13 amino acids. CDR1 is SGDLS, CDR2 YYNGEE, per germline. CDR3 DNA sequence: TGTGCCAGCAGCAGGGGGATCAATCAGCCCCAGCATTTT. Translating it yields CASSRGINQPQHF.

This clone was counted only a few times. This sequence joins TRBV5-1 and TRBJ1-4; TRBD1 matches 8 bases. Germline values: CDR1 SGHRS, CDR2 YFSETQ. The length of the CDR3 is 17 residues. V shed 0 bases, J shed 6 bases, and the junction held 10 bases outside the gene matches. The DNA for the CDR3 is TGCGCCAGCAGCTTGGGGACTCAGGGGGCATTCTATGAAAAACTGTTTTTT. This encodes CASSLGTQGAFYEKLFF.

The chain is built from TRBV25-1 and TRBJ2-3; weak D call: TRBD2 (7 bases). Trimming removed 3 bases at V and 1 base at J, with 11 bases between. CDR1 is MGHDK, CDR2 SYGVNS, per germline. The CDR3 extends over 15 amino acids. The CDR3, as DNA: TGTGCCAGCAGTGAGGGGGGGCGAGGCACAGATACGCAGTATTTT. It encodes CASSEGGRGTDTQYF.

CDR3 nucleotide sequence: TGTGCCAGCACCTTATGGGGTTATAGCAATCAGCCCCAGCATTTT. It encodes CASTLWGYSNQPQHF. The chain uses TRBV28 and TRBJ1-5; D not certain. CDR3 size: 15 residues. Looked up from germline, CDR1 is MDHEN and CDR2 is SYDVKM. Trimming removed 7 bases from V and 0 bases from J, with 13 bases in between.

This chain links TRBV7-2 with TRBJ1-4; no reliable D call. There are 12 residues in the CDR3. Germline V gene sequence: CDR1 SGHTA, CDR2 FQGNSA. With 3 bases removed from V and 8 bases from J, the gap between germline ends came to 7 bases. Written as DNA, the CDR3 is TGTGCCAGCAGCTTGTGGAAAGAAAAACTGTTTTTT. Translated, it gives CASSLWKEKLFF. Filled out from reference TRBV7-2 and TRBJ1-4, the complete variable domain reads GAGVSQSPSNKVTEKGKDVELRCDPISGHTALYWYRQSLGQGLEFLIYFQGNSAPDKSGLPSDRFSAERTGGSVSTLTIQRTQQEDSAVYLCASSLWKEKLFFGSGTQLSVL.

V gene TRBV5-1 combines with J gene TRBJ1-5; TRBD1 matches 8 bases. The germline gives CDR1 SGHRS, CDR2 YFSETQ. CDR3 length equals 14 residues. V lost 2 bases and J lost 4; bases outside the gene matches: 2. The CDR3 DNA follows: TGCGCCAGCAGCTTACAGGGGGGGAATCAGCCCCAGCATTTT. This sequence encodes CASSLQGGNQPQHF.

This clone came up a few times. V gene TRBV19 combines with J gene TRBJ2-1; 9 bases line up with TRBD2. Unmatched junction bases numbered 3, after V lost 3 bases and J lost 6 bases. Germline loops: CDR1 LNHDA, CDR2 SQIVND (reference sequence). CDR3 length: 14 amino acids. CDR3 sequence: CASSISGGPNEQFF. For the CDR3, the DNA is TGTGCCAGTAGTATTAGCGGGGGACCCAATGAGCAGTTCTTC. Looking up the rest from reference TRBV19 and TRBJ2-1 gives the full variable domain: DGGITQSPKYLFRKEGQNVTLSCEQNLNHDAMYWYRQDPGQGLRLIYYSQIVNDFQKGDIAEGYSVSREKKESFPLTVTSAQKNPTAFYLCASSISGGPNEQFFGPGTRLTVL.

This rearrangement joins TRBV13 to TRBJ1-2; 12 positions match TRBD1. V gave up 8 bases and J gave up 6 bases; unmatched junction bases: 10. CDR1 is PRHDT and CDR2 is FYEKMQ in the germline V gene (reference sequence). CDR3 length: 15 residues. CDR3 sequence: CASGVRDRGLHGYTF. The CDR3 bases are TGTGCCAGCGGGGTCCGGGACAGGGGGCTTCATGGCTACACCTTC.

This clone was picked up one time. This sequence joins TRBV6-1 and TRBJ2-3, with D unclear. Trimming removed 4 bases from V and 0 bases from J, with 8 bases in between. Germline CDR1 reads MNHNS; CDR2 reads SASEGT. This CDR3 comprises 14 residues. The CDR3 protein is CASSVPGSTDTQYF. The DNA of the CDR3 is TGTGCCAGCAGTGTGCCAGGAAGCACAGATACGCAGTATTTT.

V usage is TRBV28 and J usage is TRBJ1-5, with D maybe TRBD1 (6 bases). The CDR3 covers 16 residues. V lost 5 bases and J lost 2, with 16 bases in between. Looked up from germline, CDR1 is MDHEN and CDR2 is SYDVKM. The CDR3 loop reads CASSQTRGFGNQPQHF. Written as DNA, the CDR3 is TGTGCCAGCAGTCAGACCAGGGGATTTGGCAATCAGCCCCAGCATTTT.

The gene calls are TRBV28 and TRBJ1-3; D uncertain. In germline, CDR1 is MDHEN, CDR2 SYDVKM. This CDR3 contains 16 residues. V was trimmed by 2 bases and J by 3 bases, leaving 14 bases between them. Written as DNA, the CDR3 is TGTGCCAGCAGTTTAAGCTCTGGCCGATATGGAAACACCATATATTTT. Translation gives CASSLSSGRYGNTIYF. Filled out from reference TRBV28 and TRBJ1-3, the complete variable domain reads DVKVTQSSRYLVKRTGEKVFLECVQDMDHENMFWYRQDPGLGLRLIYFSYDVKMKEKGDIPEGYSVSREKKERFSLILESASTNQTSMYLCASSLSSGRYGNTIYFGEGSWLTVV.

V gene TRBV11-3 combines with J gene TRBJ2-5; weak D call: TRBD2 (6 bases). Trimming took off 8 bases at V and 3 bases at J, with 13 bases between the two ends. This CDR3 contains 13 residues. Looked up from germline, CDR1 is SGHNT and CDR2 is YENEEA. CDR3 nucleotide sequence: TGTGCCAGCGGGAGGTTGGGGGAAGAGACCCAGTACTTC. Translating it yields CASGRLGEETQYF. Combining the CDR3 with reference TRBV11-3 and TRBJ2-5 gives the whole variable domain EAGVVQSPRYKIIEKKQPVAFWCNPISGHNTLYWYLQNLGQGPELLIRYENEEAVDDSQLPKDRFSAERLKGVDSTLKIQPAELGDSAVYLCASGRLGEETQYFGPGTRLLVL.

This clone was observed a handful of times. The J gene is TRBJ2-7, the V gene TRBV11-2; 10 bases are shared with TRBD1. The CDR3 runs 16 residues. CDR1 is SGHAT, CDR2 FQNNGV, per germline. V was pared by 1 base and J by 7 bases, with 10 bases of the junction left unmatched. CDR3 loop: CASSLVGWTGGQEQYF. The CDR3 DNA follows: TGTGCCAGCAGCTTAGTTGGTTGGACAGGGGGACAAGAGCAGTACTTC. Based on the CDR3 plus reference TRBV11-2 and TRBJ2-7, the full variable domain is EAGVAQSPRYKIIEKRQSVAFWCNPISGHATLYWYQQILGQGPKLLIQFQNNGVVDDSQLPKDRFSAERLKGVDSTLKIQPAKLEDSAVYLCASSLVGWTGGQEQYFGPGTRLTVT.

The rearrangement links TRBV11-2 to TRBJ2-1; 7 positions match TRBD2. This CDR3 has 15 amino acids. The ends lost 2 bases at V and 4 bases at J; junction bases unmatched: 5. CDR1 is SGHAT, CDR2 FQNNGV, per germline. Written as DNA, the CDR3 is TGTGCCAGCAGCTTAAGGACTAGGGCGTACAATGAGCAGTTCTTC. Translating gives CASSLRTRAYNEQFF. The complete variable domain, with remaining parts taken from reference TRBV11-2 and TRBJ2-1, reads EAGVAQSPRYKIIEKRQSVAFWCNPISGHATLYWYQQILGQGPKLLIQFQNNGVVDDSQLPKDRFSAERLKGVDSTLKIQPAKLEDSAVYLCASSLRTRAYNEQFFGPGTRLTVL.

This chain links TRBV6-6 with TRBJ1-2; D remains ambiguous. The CDR3 has 11 amino acids. CDR1 is MNHNY and CDR2 is SVGAGI in the germline V gene (reference sequence). V was shortened by 7 bases and J by 2 bases, with 5 bases between the two germline ends. The CDR3 is CASTRNYGYTF. The CDR3 DNA is TGTGCCAGCACCAGAAACTATGGCTACACCTTC.

The chain carries TRBV28 and TRBJ1-4; D ambiguous. Per germline, CDR1 MDHEN and CDR2 SYDVKM. The CDR3 is 15 amino acids. Trimming left V 6 bases short and J 0 bases short, with 11 bases between. The chain's CDR3 is CASSPHTPTNEKLFF. Here the CDR3 DNA reads TGTGCCAGCAGCCCCCATACCCCAACTAATGAAAAACTGTTTTTT.

This chain uses TRBV19 with TRBJ2-3; 14 bases fit TRBD2. Germline V lookup: CDR1 LNHDA, CDR2 SQIVND (reference sequence). Trimming took 4 bases from V and 6 from J; bases not matched to a gene: 3. The CDR3 loop spans 15 amino acids. Written as DNA, the CDR3 is TGTGCCAGTAGTAGACTAGCGGGAGGGCAGGATACGCAGTATTTT. It specifies CASSRLAGGQDTQYF. Full variable domain (remainder filled in from reference TRBV19 and TRBJ2-3): DGGITQSPKYLFRKEGQNVTLSCEQNLNHDAMYWYRQDPGQGLRLIYYSQIVNDFQKGDIAEGYSVSREKKESFPLTVTSAQKNPTAFYLCASSRLAGGQDTQYFGPGTRLTVL.

The chain uses TRBV28 and TRBJ2-6, with D hard to call. Germline V gives CDR1 MDHEN, CDR2 SYDVKM. The V and J ends lost 3 bases and 0 bases respectively, with 6 bases between them. CDR3 length: 15 residues. This CDR3 is CASSLIGSGANVLTF. The CDR3 DNA reads as TGTGCCAGCAGTTTGATAGGCTCTGGGGCCAACGTCCTGACTTTC.

J is TRBJ1-2 and V is TRBV30, with D maybe TRBD1 (5 bases). V gave up 4 bases and J gave up 6 bases, with 18 bases separating them. Germline V CDR1 and CDR2: GTSNPN, SVGIG (reference sequence). The length of the CDR3 is 14 residues. CDR3 DNA sequence: TGTGCCTGGATTACCATGGGGCGGGGGAATGGCTACACCTTC. Protein product: CAWITMGRGNGYTF.